The sequence of this T cell receptor beta chain was determined in a study of siplizumab effects on memory and regulatory T cells. V was trimmed by 6 bases and J by 6 bases, leaving 21 bases between them. Germline V gene lookup returns CDR1 SQVTM and CDR2 ANQGSEA. The CDR3 is 14 amino acids. Repertoires were generated with immunoSEQ multiplex PCR, while TCRdb's copy carries only in-frame clones and drops some. The sample includes some 65,000 clones, about 90% of them seen just once. Study-wide points: Unstimulated subsets captured only a minor fraction of alloreactive clones. Siplizumab produced a significant drop in alloreactive sequences attributable to unstimulated CD4+ memory cells. Whether the proliferating Tregs (from siplizumab cultures) were suppressive was not confirmed.

Comments on this clone: Its antigen is not identified.

This receptor was obtained from a human donor in good health. The chain carries TRBV29-1 and TRBJ2-7, with D perhaps matching TRBD2 (6 bases). Sequencing was carried out using Tregs sorted from blood. The DNA for the CDR3 is TGCAGCGTCGGGGCCGGGACTCTCACCGGCGAGCAGTACTTC. It is translated as CSVGAGTLTGEQYF.